This T cell receptor (beta chain) is drawn from a study of cytomegalovirus exposure and HLA in healthy donors. In the study overall: Sequencing of some 200 million T cells in an earlier analysis found around 120 million unique TCR beta sequences.

With respect to this clone: Its specificity is not known.

Study observations and caveats: Later analysis reportedly placed an Asian-associated ancestry cluster below the roughly 700-donor mean in N-insertions. An analysis that was carried out later associated 16,000 or so TCR beta sequences with HLA alleles at 0.05 false discovery rate. Immune exposure information comprised only CMV serostatus.

Germline CDR1 and CDR2: SGDLS and YYNGEE. Between the trimmed V and J ends, which lost 4 bases and 5 bases, there was a span of 9 bases. This CDR3 has 13 residues. Primers for the PCR totalled 60 Vbeta and 13 Jbeta. The method was immunoSEQ multiplex PCR; TCRdb's version includes in-frame clones alone and lacks a portion of them. The sample holds over 120,000 clones, approximately 78% seen once. The sample comprised PBMCs. The chain joins TRBV9 to TRBJ2-2; D possibly corresponds to TRBD2 (5 bases). The sequence came from a woman under 30 in good health and CMV-seropositive. This CDR3 is CASSPRDTGELFF. CDR3 bases: TGTGCCAGCAGCCCCCGGGATACCGGGGAGCTGTTTTTT. Using reference TRBV9 and TRBJ2-2 for the parts outside the CDR3, the full variable domain is DSGVTQTPKHLITATGQRVTLRCSPRSGDLSVYWYQQSLDQGLQFLIQYYNGEERAKGNILERFSAQQFPDLHSELNLSSLELGDSALYFCASSPRDTGELFFGEGSRLTVL.